These 26 T cell receptor beta chains were sequenced from one sample in a study of T cell responses to AZD1222 COVID-19 vaccine. Some clones are missing from TCRdb's copy, which holds only in-frame ones; the method was immunoSEQ multiplex PCR. The sample lists some 120,000 clones; 94% were seen once. The sample consisted of peripheral blood, taken on day 0 of AZD1222 vaccination. Receptor source: an adult in good health.

The J gene is TRBJ1-5, the V gene TRBV28, with a possible D match to TRBD1 (5 bases). The germline gives CDR1 MDHEN, CDR2 SYDVKM. The CDR3 contains 13 residues. Trimming removed 8 bases from V and 2 bases from J, with 10 bases in between. The CDR3 sequence is CASGRGGNQPQHF. Written as DNA, the CDR3 is TGTGCCAGCGGACGGGGGGGCAATCAGCCCCAGCATTTT.

The chain links TRBV3-1 (or the pseudogene TRBV3-2) to TRBJ2-5; tentatively, D is TRBD1 (6 bases). Germline V lookup: CDR1 LGHDT, CDR2 YNNKEL (reference sequence). The CDR3 consists of 15 residues. The V end was cut by 1 base, the J end by 5 bases, with 14 bases between. CDR3 bases: TGTGCCAGCAGCCAAGTACTGGGGGCGGGTGAGACCCAGTACTTC. This encodes CASSQVLGAGETQYF.

V and J are TRBV6-5 and TRBJ2-7; unclear D gene. The CDR3 totals 11 residues. Looked up from germline, CDR1 is MNHEY and CDR2 is SVGAGI. V gave up 8 bases and J gave up 5 bases, with 10 bases separating them. The CDR3 here is CASGWANEQYF. CDR3 nucleotide sequence: TGTGCCAGCGGATGGGCTAACGAGCAGTACTTC.

The chain is built from TRBV15 and TRBJ2-5; D might be TRBD2 (6 bases). CDR1 is LNHNV and CDR2 is YYDKDF in the germline V gene (reference sequence). The ends were cut back, 0 bases at V and 5 bases at J, with 7 bases in the middle. The CDR3 is 13 amino acids. CDR3 in DNA: TGTGCCACCAGCAGAGATCGGGGGGAGACCCAGTACTTC. Encoded protein: CATSRDRGETQYF.

The CDR3 bases are TGTGCCAGCAGCGCCCCCCCGTCCGCAGATACGCAGTATTTT. The encoded protein is CASSAPPSADTQYF. The gene calls are TRBV9 and TRBJ2-3, with D unresolved. The ends were cut back, 3 bases at V and 4 bases at J, with 12 bases in the middle. CDR3 length: 14 amino acids. Germline CDR1 is SGDLS and CDR2 is YYNGEE.

The rearrangement joins TRBV3-1 (or the pseudogene TRBV3-2) to TRBJ1-2; no definite D call. Germline V CDR1 and CDR2: LGHDT, YNNKEL (reference sequence). The CDR3 sequence is 15 residues long. V was trimmed by 1 base and J by 7 bases, leaving 16 bases between them. CDR3 sequence (DNA): TGTGCCAGCAGCCAAGCGGGAGGGAGTAGCTCTGGCTACACCTTC. Protein: CASSQAGGSSSGYTF.

This rearrangement joins TRBV6-1 to TRBJ2-3, with TRBD1 identical over 9 bases. Germline assignment: CDR1 MNHNS and CDR2 SASEGT. This CDR3 region has 17 residues. Trimming took 0 bases from V and 4 from J; bases not matched to a gene: 8. CDR3 nucleotides: TGTGCCAGCAGTGAAGCTGGGGGACAGGGTATTCCAGATACGCAGTATTTT. Translation gives CASSEAGGQGIPDTQYF.

This clone has just one count. The CDR3 nucleotides read TGTGCCAGCAGTTTTGCTAGCTACTACGAGCAGTACTTC. This sequence encodes CASSFASYYEQYF. The chain employs TRBV28 and TRBJ2-7; D perhaps matches TRBD2 (5 bases). Germline V CDR1 and CDR2: MDHEN, SYDVKM. This CDR3 comprises 13 residues. Trimming took 3 bases from V and 3 from J, leaving 9 bases between them.

A few counts support this clone. The DNA of the CDR3 is TGCGCCAGCAGCGGATCCTACGAGCAGTACTTC. Residues: CASSGSYEQYF. This chain joins TRBV5-1 and TRBJ2-7; D ambiguous. Germline assignment: CDR1 SGHRS and CDR2 YFSETQ. V lost 4 bases and J 1 base, leaving 3 bases between the germline ends. The CDR3 totals 11 residues. The entire variable domain, with the rest obtained from reference TRBV5-1 and TRBJ2-7, is as follows: KAGVTQTPRYLIKTRGQQVTLSCSPISGHRSVSWYQQTPGQGLQFLFEYFSETQRNKGNFPGRFSGRQFSNSRSEMNVSTLELGDSALYLCASSGSYEQYFGPGTRLTVT.

The chain carries TRBV9 and TRBJ1-1, with D possibly matching TRBD1 (5 bases). Between the trimmed V and J ends, which lost 6 bases and 1 base, there was a span of 13 bases. The CDR3 length is 14 residues. Per the germline V gene, CDR1 is SGDLS and CDR2 is YYNGEE. The CDR3 region has the DNA TGTGCCAGCACCCGGGGCGGGGCGAACACTGAAGCTTTCTTT. It yields the protein CASTRGGANTEAFF.

The chain is built from TRBV5-5 and TRBJ2-1, with TRBD2 matching over 9 bases. With 7 bases clipped from V and 7 bases from J, the junction kept 18 bases outside the gene matches. In germline, CDR1 is SGHKS, CDR2 YYEKEE (reference sequence). The CDR3 has 17 residues. CDR3 coding DNA: TGTGCCAGCGACCCGGCGAAAGGTAGCGGGAGAGGTAATGAGCAGTTCTTC. Translating it yields CASDPAKGSGRGNEQFF.

This chain joins TRBV7-8 and TRBJ2-1, with TRBD2 matching over 7 bases. Looked up from germline, CDR1 is SGHVS and CDR2 is FQNEAQ. V dropped 1 base and J dropped 7; count of bases not matched to a gene: 7. The CDR3 covers 15 residues. For the CDR3, the DNA is TGTGCCAGCAGCTTAGTGGACGGGAGGCCGAATGAGCAGTTCTTC. Translation: CASSLVDGRPNEQFF. Full variable domain (remainder filled in from reference TRBV7-8 and TRBJ2-1): GAGVSQSPRYKVAKRGQDVALRCDPISGHVSLFWYQQALGQGPEFLTYFQNEAQLDKSGLPSDRFFAERPEGSVSTLKIQRTQQEDSAVYLCASSLVDGRPNEQFFGPGTRLTVL.

J is TRBJ1-5 and V is TRBV28; 9 bases are shared with TRBD1. V lost 6 bases to trimming and J lost 4 bases; unmatched junction nucleotides: 7. This CDR3 is built from 15 residues. Per germline, CDR1 MDHEN and CDR2 SYDVKM. DNA of the CDR3: TGTGCCAGCAGCCAGACAGGGGGTGGGAATCAGCCCCAGCATTTT. Protein: CASSQTGGGNQPQHF.

The chain uses TRBV29-1 and TRBJ1-1; perhaps TRBD1 as D (5 bases). Between the trimmed V and J ends, which lost 6 bases and 7 bases, there was a span of 18 bases. CDR1 SQVTM and CDR2 ANQGSEA come from the germline V gene. This CDR3 is built from 13 residues. CDR3 residues: CSVTRAGRGEAFF. DNA for the CDR3: TGCAGCGTGACCCGTGCGGGGCGGGGTGAAGCTTTCTTT.

The V gene is TRBV7-6, the J gene TRBJ1-2, with 8 nucleotides matching TRBD1. This CDR3 comprises 15 residues. Germline V lookup: CDR1 SGHVS, CDR2 FNYEAQ. The V segment lost 1 base and the J segment 4 bases; nucleotides outside the gene matches: 5. For the CDR3, the DNA is TGTGCCAGCAGCTTAGACTCGGACAGGGCCTATGGCTACACCTTC. Translating it yields CASSLDSDRAYGYTF.

This chain uses TRBV5-4 with TRBJ2-1; 7 bases fit TRBD2. V lost 4 bases and J lost 0; bases outside the gene matches: 4. CDR3 size: 15 residues. Germline CDR1 and CDR2: SGHNT and YYREEE (reference sequence). Here the CDR3 DNA reads TGTGCCAGCAGCCCTAGCGGTAGCTCCTACAATGAGCAGTTCTTC. Translated, it gives CASSPSGSSYNEQFF.

V and J are TRBV11-2 and TRBJ2-1; the match to TRBD2 covers 16 bases. The ends lost 3 bases at V and 5 bases at J; junction bases unmatched: 7. This CDR3 region has 18 residues. The germline V gene has CDR1 SGHAT and CDR2 FQNNGV. CDR3 coding DNA: TGTGCCAGCAGCTTGGGACTAGCGGGAGGGGTCTTCCACAATGAGCAGTTCTTC. Translating it yields CASSLGLAGGVFHNEQFF.

The sample holds one count of this clone. The rearrangement links TRBV6-5 to TRBJ1-2, with unresolved D. The germline V gene encodes CDR1 MNHEY and CDR2 SVGAGI. CDR3 length: 13 residues. V was shortened by 5 bases and J by 6 bases, with 13 bases between the two germline ends. The CDR3 is CASSQAAFNGYTF. DNA for the CDR3: TGTGCCAGCAGTCAGGCCGCTTTCAATGGCTACACCTTC.

V is TRBV4-1 and J is TRBJ1-4; D is undetermined. Trimming pared 1 base from V and 7 bases from J, leaving 13 bases between. CDR3 length: 15 amino acids. Germline CDR1 and CDR2: MGHRA and YSYEKL. CDR3: CASSQVGLAGEKLFF. The DNA for the CDR3 is TGCGCCAGCAGCCAAGTCGGACTGGCGGGTGAAAAACTGTTTTTT.

The rearrangement links TRBV5-1 to TRBJ1-5; 9 bases are shared with TRBD1. V gave up 4 bases and J gave up 5 bases; unmatched junction bases: 7. The CDR3 has 15 amino acids. CDR1 is SGHRS and CDR2 is YFSETQ in the germline V gene. CDR3 DNA sequence: TGCGCCAGCAGCCCAGGGACAGGGACATATCAGCCCCAGCATTTT. Its protein product is CASSPGTGTYQPQHF.

V gene TRBV24-1 combines with J gene TRBJ1-5, with 7 bases aligning to TRBD1. CDR3 length equals 14 residues. Trimming cost V 5 bases and J 1 base; bases outside gene matches: 1. The V gene's germline CDR1 is KGHDR and CDR2 SFDVKD. CDR3 amino acids: CATSGTGSNQPQHF. In DNA, the CDR3 is TGTGCCACCAGTGGGACAGGCAGCAATCAGCCCCAGCATTTT.

This clone was detected a few times. The chain recombines TRBV18 with TRBJ2-7; D not certain. This CDR3 comprises 17 residues. Per the germline V gene, CDR1 is KGHSH and CDR2 is LQKENI. V was pared by 0 bases and J by 2 bases, with 17 bases between. CDR3: CASSPPTDPSRPYEQYF. The CDR3 DNA follows: TGTGCCAGCTCACCACCCACGGATCCCTCCCGCCCCTACGAGCAGTACTTC. The full variable domain, its missing parts supplied by reference TRBV18 and TRBJ2-7, is NAGVMQNPRHLVRRRGQEARLRCSPMKGHSHVYWYRQLPEEGLKFMVYLQKENIIDESGMPKERFSAEFPKEGPSILRIQQVVRGDSAAYFCASSPPTDPSRPYEQYFGPGTRLTVT.

V gene TRBV2 combines with J gene TRBJ1-5; no clear D. Trimming took off 4 bases at V and 0 bases at J, with 10 bases between the two ends. The CDR3 consists of 15 residues. Looked up from germline, CDR1 is SNHLY and CDR2 is FYNNEI. The CDR3 sequence is CASSAETISNQPQHF. CDR3 coding DNA: TGTGCCAGCAGTGCTGAGACAATTAGCAATCAGCCCCAGCATTTT.

This clone was detected only a few times. The genes are TRBV19 and TRBJ2-4; D might be TRBD1 (5 bases). V lost 8 bases and J 0 bases, leaving 11 bases between the germline ends. The germline V gene has CDR1 LNHDA and CDR2 SQIVND (reference sequence). The CDR3 spans 14 residues. As DNA, the CDR3 is TGTGCCAGTTATCTCCAGGGAGCCAAAAACATTCAGTACTTC. Its translation is CASYLQGAKNIQYF.

The chain employs TRBV11-2 and TRBJ1-6; 12 positions agree with TRBD1. The trim removed 2 bases at V and 10 bases at J, leaving 6 bases unmatched. The CDR3 length is 16 residues. In germline, CDR1 is SGHAT, CDR2 FQNNGV. CDR3 coding DNA: TGTGCCAGCAGCTTAAGGGGACAGGGGGCTAGGTCACCCCTCCACTTT. This encodes CASSLRGQGARSPLHF.

V gene TRBV18 combines with J gene TRBJ2-6; no firm D call. Trimming removed 9 bases at V and 2 bases at J, with 8 bases between. The CDR3 is 13 amino acids. CDR1 and CDR2 from the germline V gene are KGHSH and LQKENI. In DNA, the CDR3 is TGTGCCAGTCTAGAGCCTGGGGCCAACGTCCTGACTTTC. Protein sequence: CASLEPGANVLTF.